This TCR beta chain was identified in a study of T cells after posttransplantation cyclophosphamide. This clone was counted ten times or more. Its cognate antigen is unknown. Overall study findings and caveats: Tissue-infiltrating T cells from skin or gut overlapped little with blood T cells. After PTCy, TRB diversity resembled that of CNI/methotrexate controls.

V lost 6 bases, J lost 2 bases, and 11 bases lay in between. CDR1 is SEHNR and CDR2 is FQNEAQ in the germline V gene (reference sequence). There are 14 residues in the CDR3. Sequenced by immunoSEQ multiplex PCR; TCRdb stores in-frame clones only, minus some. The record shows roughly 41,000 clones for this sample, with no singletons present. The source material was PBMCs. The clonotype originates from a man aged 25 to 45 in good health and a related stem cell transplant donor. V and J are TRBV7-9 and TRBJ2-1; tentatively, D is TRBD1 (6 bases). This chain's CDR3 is CASSFGQTYNEQFF. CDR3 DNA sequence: TGTGCCAGCAGTTTTGGACAGACCTACAATGAGCAGTTCTTC. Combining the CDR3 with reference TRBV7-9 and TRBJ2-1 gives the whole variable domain DTGVSQNPRHKITKRGQNVTFRCDPISEHNRLYWYRQTLGQGPEFLTYFQNEAQLEKSRLLSDRFSAERPKGSFSTLEIQRTEQGDSAMYLCASSFGQTYNEQFFGPGTRLTVL.